Detailed here is one T cell receptor beta chain. Its antigen is currently unknown. These data originate in a study of OX40 agonist ivuxolimab in advanced cancers. Study-wide background: At 0.01 to 10 mg/kg, ivuxolimab was administered intravenously to patients every 2 weeks.

General study results and limits: Expanded clones were, on average, more numerous in CD8+ T cells than in CD4+.

Sequenced by immunoSEQ multiplex PCR; TCRdb stores in-frame clones only, minus some. The sample yields approximately 50,000 clones, around 80% seen once. CDR1 is MDHEN, CDR2 SYDVKM, per germline. V dropped 3 bases and J dropped 7 bases, with 10 bases sitting between them. The CDR3 is 13 amino acids. The origin of this receptor is an adult with an advanced solid tumor such as melanoma, head and neck, liver or kidney cancer. Source: CD4+ or CD8+ T cells sorted from blood, taken in a trial of the OX40 agonist ivuxolimab. V is TRBV28 and J is TRBJ1-5; no clear D gene. DNA for the CDR3: TGTGCCAGCAGTTTCGGGGTTTGGCAGCCCCAGCATTTT. It yields the protein CASSFGVWQPQHF.